These 18 T cell receptor beta chains were sequenced from one sample in a study of blood T cell repertoires in COVID-19 (dated by TCRdb to about 2020). Library method: the immunoSEQ multiplex PCR assay. Not all clones reach the TCRdb copy of this immuneACCESS table, which keeps in-frame sequences only. Checked studies attribute under half of the gap to unresolved V genes and leave the rest unexplained. The sample includes about 55,000 clones, with roughly 90% observed a single time. The ten largest clonotypes hold roughly 3.6% of the sample. Sequencing was performed on peripheral blood. The source of these receptors is a man aged 35 to 55 with COVID-19, enrolled during active disease.

V and J are TRBV30 and TRBJ1-6; no firm D call. Germline values: CDR1 GTSNPN, CDR2 SVGIG (reference sequence). Deletions cut 2 bases from V and 0 bases from J, with 5 bases between. This CDR3 spans 14 amino acids. The CDR3 protein is CAWSTSSYNSPLHF. The CDR3 nucleotides read TGTGCCTGGAGTACGAGCTCCTATAATTCACCCCTCCACTTT.

This chain uses TRBV27 with TRBJ2-7; the match to TRBD1 covers 11 bases. V lost 4 bases, J lost 2 bases, and 4 bases stayed unmatched. The CDR3 is 15 residues long. Germline loops: CDR1 MNHEY, CDR2 SMNVEV (reference sequence). The CDR3 protein is CASSYQGQGAYEQYF. The CDR3 DNA sequence: TGTGCCAGCAGTTACCAGGGACAGGGGGCCTACGAGCAGTACTTC.

The chain couples TRBV27 to TRBJ1-2; tentative D call: TRBD1 (5 bases). Germline CDR1 and CDR2: MNHEY and SMNVEV (reference sequence). The V end lost 8 bases, the J end lost 5 bases, and 15 bases lay between the germline ends. CDR3 length: 13 amino acids. In DNA, the CDR3 is TGTGCCAGCCAGTTCCGGGCAGGGTATGGCTACACCTTC. Its translation: CASQFRAGYGYTF.

The rearrangement uses TRBV3-1 (or the pseudogene TRBV3-2) and TRBJ1-1; tentatively, D is TRBD1 (5 bases). CDR3 length: 13 residues. V lost 4 bases to trimming and J lost 1 base, with 7 bases between them. CDR1 LGHDT and CDR2 YNNKEL come from the germline V gene (reference sequence). The CDR3 protein is CASSPDKNTEAFF. In DNA, the CDR3 is TGTGCCAGCAGCCCGGACAAGAACACTGAAGCTTTCTTT.

V gene TRBV10-3 combines with J gene TRBJ2-2; tentative D call: TRBD1 (5 bases). The CDR3 extends over 13 amino acids. V lost 4 bases, J lost 6 bases, and 9 bases lay in between. Germline-derived CDR1 and CDR2 are ENHRY and SYGVKD. CDR3 amino acids: CAISVGDSGELFF. As DNA, the CDR3 is TGTGCCATCAGTGTAGGGGATTCCGGGGAGCTGTTTTTT.

The V gene is TRBV15, the J gene TRBJ1-4; 7 bases align to TRBD1. The CDR3 has 14 amino acids. The ends lost 3 bases at V and 5 bases at J; junction bases unmatched: 3. Germline V lookup: CDR1 LNHNV, CDR2 YYDKDF (reference sequence). The DNA for the CDR3 is TGTGCCACCAGCAGGGTGACAGGGAATGAAAAACTGTTTTTT. Translation gives CATSRVTGNEKLFF.

The chain has TRBV6-5 and TRBJ1-2; TRBD1 is a possible D gene (5 bases). CDR1 is MNHEY, CDR2 SVGAGI, per germline. The CDR3 contains 15 residues. V shed 6 bases and J shed 0 bases, with 14 bases lying between them. CDR3 protein: CASRGGAAANYGYTF. As DNA, the CDR3 is TGTGCCAGCAGAGGCGGGGCGGCGGCTAACTATGGCTACACCTTC.

This clone was detected only a few times. This chain uses TRBV9 with TRBJ2-3; tentative D call: TRBD1 (6 bases). Germline assignment: CDR1 SGDLS and CDR2 YYNGEE. CDR3 length: 13 amino acids. The germline V and J ends were trimmed by 0 bases and 6 bases, with 8 bases remaining between them. The CDR3 DNA follows: TGTGCCAGCAGCGTAGAGGGGGAGGATACGCAGTATTTT. It specifies CASSVEGEDTQYF.

V usage is TRBV6-5 and J usage is TRBJ1-1; no clear D gene. The CDR3 is made up of 13 amino acids. V lost 2 bases and J lost 5, with 9 bases in between. Germline V lookup: CDR1 MNHEY, CDR2 SVGAGI. CDR3 bases: TGTGCCAGCAGTTACATGGGGAGGACTGAAGCTTTCTTT. Residues: CASSYMGRTEAFF.

This chain uses TRBV19 with TRBJ2-2, with a possible D match to TRBD1 (6 bases). Trimming left V 11 bases short and J 0 bases short, with 10 bases between. Germline V gene lookup returns CDR1 LNHDA and CDR2 SQIVND (reference sequence). The CDR3 is 13 residues long. CDR3 sequence reads: CAATGANTGELFF. The CDR3 DNA reads as TGTGCCGCGACAGGCGCGAACACCGGGGAGCTGTTTTTT.

V and J are TRBV7-2 and TRBJ2-1, with 10 positions matching TRBD2. Germline V lookup: CDR1 SGHTA, CDR2 FQGNSA. The CDR3 length is 18 residues. With V trimmed by 2 bases and J by 1 base, 8 bases remained unmatched. CDR3 amino acids: CASSLSLAGVSSYNEQFF. The CDR3 nucleotides are TGTGCCAGCAGCTTATCGCTAGCGGGGGTTTCTTCCTACAATGAGCAGTTCTTC.

The chain links TRBV5-8 to TRBJ1-2; D call uncertain. Germline loops: CDR1 SGHTS, CDR2 YDEGEE. CDR3 size: 13 residues. Trimming removed 3 bases from V and 4 bases from J, with 10 bases in between. In DNA, the CDR3 is TGTGCCAGCAGCTACGATCAGTTCTATGGCTACACCTTC. The encoded protein is CASSYDQFYGYTF.

The chain links TRBV24-1 to TRBJ2-5; maybe TRBD1 (6 bases). CDR1 KGHDR and CDR2 SFDVKD come from the germline V gene. The length of the CDR3 is 16 residues. V was cut by 0 bases and J by 5 bases, with 15 bases left in between. CDR3 amino acids: CATSDLPTGRGETQYF. The DNA of the CDR3 is TGTGCCACCAGTGATTTGCCCACAGGGCGAGGGGAGACCCAGTACTTC.

This sequence joins TRBV21-1 and TRBJ1-2. TRBV21-1 is a known pseudogene. This CDR3 is 15 amino acids long. The CDR3 region has the DNA TGTGCCAGCAGCCGAGGGCCTCTACGGACTTATGGCTACACCTTC. Translating gives CASSRGPLRTYGYTF.

The gene calls are TRBV28 and TRBJ1-5; 11 positions agree with TRBD1. V was pared by 6 bases and J by 2 bases, with 3 bases of the junction left unmatched. The germline gives CDR1 MDHEN, CDR2 SYDVKM. This CDR3 has 15 residues. The CDR3 sequence: CASRDRGRGNQPQHF. CDR3 coding DNA: TGTGCCAGCAGGGACAGGGGGCGGGGCAATCAGCCCCAGCATTTT.

This sequence joins TRBV5-4 and TRBJ2-1, with D possibly TRBD2 on 5 matching bases. CDR1 and CDR2 from the germline V gene are SGHNT and YYREEE (reference sequence). This CDR3 region has 11 residues. V was shortened by 4 bases and J by 8 bases, with 7 bases between the two germline ends. CDR3 coding DNA: TGTGCCAGCAGCGCCGGGGATGAGCAGTTCTTC. This sequence encodes CASSAGDEQFF. Using reference TRBV5-4 and TRBJ2-1 for the parts outside the CDR3, the full variable domain is ETGVTQSPTHLIKTRGQQVTLRCSSQSGHNTVSWYQQALGQGPQFIFQYYREEENGRGNFPPRFSGLQFPNYSSELNVNALELDDSALYLCASSAGDEQFFGPGTRLTVL.

The chain joins TRBV19 to TRBJ2-1, with D possibly being TRBD1 (6 bases). The germline CDR1 and CDR2 sequences are LNHDA and SQIVND (reference sequence). V was pared by 2 bases and J by 5 bases, with 13 bases between. The CDR3 sequence is 15 residues long. For the CDR3, the DNA is TGTGCCAGTAGTATATCAGGGGCCGACAACAATGAGCAGTTCTTC. Translating it yields CASSISGADNNEQFF.

This clone was observed a single time. In DNA, the CDR3 is TGTGCCATCAGCCCATCGACAGAGAGCACCGGGGAGCTGTTTTTT. It yields the protein CAISPSTESTGELFF. The gene calls are TRBV10-3 and TRBJ2-2; weak D call: TRBD1 (5 bases). Per the germline V gene, CDR1 is ENHRY and CDR2 is SYGVKD. This CDR3 has 15 amino acids. V was shortened by 6 bases and J by 4 bases, with 15 bases between the two germline ends.